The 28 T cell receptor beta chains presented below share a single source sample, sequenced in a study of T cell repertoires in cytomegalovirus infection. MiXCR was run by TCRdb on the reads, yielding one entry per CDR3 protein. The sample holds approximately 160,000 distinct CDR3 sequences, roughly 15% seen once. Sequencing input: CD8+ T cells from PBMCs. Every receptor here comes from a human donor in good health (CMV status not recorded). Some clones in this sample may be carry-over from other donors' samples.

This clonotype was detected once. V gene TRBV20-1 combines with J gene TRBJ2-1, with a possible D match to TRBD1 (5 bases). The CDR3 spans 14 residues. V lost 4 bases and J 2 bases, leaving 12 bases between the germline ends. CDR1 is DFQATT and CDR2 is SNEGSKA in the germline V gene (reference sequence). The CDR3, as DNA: TGCAGTGCTAAGGACACCTGGACCTACAATGAGCAGTTCTTC. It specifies CSAKDTWTYNEQFF.

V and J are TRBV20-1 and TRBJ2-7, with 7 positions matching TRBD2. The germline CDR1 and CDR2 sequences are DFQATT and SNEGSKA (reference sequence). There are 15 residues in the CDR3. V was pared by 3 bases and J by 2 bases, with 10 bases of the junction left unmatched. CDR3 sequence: CSARGRGGATYEQYF. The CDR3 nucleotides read TGCAGTGCTAGGGGGAGGGGCGGAGCGACCTACGAGCAGTACTTC.

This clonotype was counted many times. CDR3 sequence (DNA): TGTGCCAGCAGTTTGTCGACCGGCTCCTACAATGAGCAGTTCTTC. Translation: CASSLSTGSYNEQFF. V is TRBV28 and J is TRBJ2-1; D gene uncertain. This CDR3 is 15 amino acids long. Germline CDR1 is MDHEN and CDR2 is SYDVKM. The V end lost 3 bases, the J end lost 0 bases, and 9 bases lay between the germline ends.

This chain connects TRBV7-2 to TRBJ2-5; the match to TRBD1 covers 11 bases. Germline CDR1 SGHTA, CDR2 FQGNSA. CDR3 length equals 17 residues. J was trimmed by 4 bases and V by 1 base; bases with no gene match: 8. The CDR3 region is CASSLVRDRGGGETQYF. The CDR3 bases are TGTGCCAGCAGCTTAGTCCGGGACAGGGGGGGGGGAGAGACCCAGTACTTC.

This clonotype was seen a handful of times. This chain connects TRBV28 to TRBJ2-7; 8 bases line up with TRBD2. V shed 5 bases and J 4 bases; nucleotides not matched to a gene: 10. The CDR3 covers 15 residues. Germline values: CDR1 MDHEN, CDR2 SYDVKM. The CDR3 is CASSPRALAGYEQYF. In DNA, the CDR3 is TGTGCCAGCAGTCCCCGGGCCTTAGCGGGGTACGAGCAGTACTTC.

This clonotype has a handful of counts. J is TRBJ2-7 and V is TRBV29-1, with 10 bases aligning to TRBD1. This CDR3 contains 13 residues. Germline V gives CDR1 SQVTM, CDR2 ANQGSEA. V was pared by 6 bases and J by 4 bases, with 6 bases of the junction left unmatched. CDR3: CSVEDRGRYEQYF. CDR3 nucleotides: TGCAGCGTCGAGGACAGGGGGAGGTACGAGCAGTACTTC.

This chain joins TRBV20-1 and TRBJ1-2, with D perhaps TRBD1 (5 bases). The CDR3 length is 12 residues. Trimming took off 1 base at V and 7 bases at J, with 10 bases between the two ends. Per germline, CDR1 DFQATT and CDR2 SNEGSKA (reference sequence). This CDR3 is CSARVGTRGYTF. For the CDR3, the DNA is TGCAGTGCTAGAGTGGGGACGCGTGGCTACACCTTC.

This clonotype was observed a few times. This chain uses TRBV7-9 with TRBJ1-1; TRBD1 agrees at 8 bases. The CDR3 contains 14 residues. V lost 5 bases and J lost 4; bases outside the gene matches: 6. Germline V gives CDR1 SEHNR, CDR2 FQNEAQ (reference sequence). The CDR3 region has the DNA TGTGCCAGCAGCGTAAACAGGGGGGTCACTGAAGCTTTCTTT. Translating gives CASSVNRGVTEAFF.

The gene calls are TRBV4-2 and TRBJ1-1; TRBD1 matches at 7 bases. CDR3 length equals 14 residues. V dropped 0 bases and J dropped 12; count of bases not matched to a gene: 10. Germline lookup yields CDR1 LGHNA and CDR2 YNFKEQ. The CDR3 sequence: CASSQDIEGAHTFF. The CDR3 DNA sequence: TGTGCCAGCAGCCAAGATATCGAGGGGGCGCATACTTTCTTT.

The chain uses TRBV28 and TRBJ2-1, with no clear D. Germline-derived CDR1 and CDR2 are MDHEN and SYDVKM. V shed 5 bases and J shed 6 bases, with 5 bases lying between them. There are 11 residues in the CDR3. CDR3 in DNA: TGTGCCAGCAGTCACTCCAATGAGCAGTTCTTC. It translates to CASSHSNEQFF.

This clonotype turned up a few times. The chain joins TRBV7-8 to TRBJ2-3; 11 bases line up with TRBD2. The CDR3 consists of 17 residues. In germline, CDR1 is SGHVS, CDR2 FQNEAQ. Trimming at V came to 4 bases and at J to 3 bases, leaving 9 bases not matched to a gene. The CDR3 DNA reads TGTGCCAGCAGCTCCACTCCGGGACTAGCGGTGACAGATACGCAGTATTTT. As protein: CASSSTPGLAVTDTQYF.

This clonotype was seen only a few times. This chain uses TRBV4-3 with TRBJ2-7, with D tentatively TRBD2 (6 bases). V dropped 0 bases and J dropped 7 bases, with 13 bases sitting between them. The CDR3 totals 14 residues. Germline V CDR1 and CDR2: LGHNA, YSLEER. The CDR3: CASSQDRGAGEQYF. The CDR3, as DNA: TGCGCCAGCAGCCAAGATCGGGGAGCGGGTGAGCAGTACTTC.

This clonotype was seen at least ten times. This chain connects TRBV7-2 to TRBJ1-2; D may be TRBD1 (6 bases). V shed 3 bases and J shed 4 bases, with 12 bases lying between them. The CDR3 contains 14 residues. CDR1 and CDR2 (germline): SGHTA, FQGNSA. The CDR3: CASSLGVGGYGYTF. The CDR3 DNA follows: TGTGCCAGCAGCTTGGGAGTAGGGGGCTATGGCTACACCTTC.

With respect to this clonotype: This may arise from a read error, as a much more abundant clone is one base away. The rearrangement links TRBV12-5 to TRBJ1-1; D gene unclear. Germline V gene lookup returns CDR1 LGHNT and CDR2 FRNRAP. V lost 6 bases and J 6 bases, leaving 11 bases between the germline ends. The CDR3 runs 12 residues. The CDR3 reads CASGTDWAEAFF. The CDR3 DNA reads TGTGCTAGTGGGACGGACTGGGCTGAAGCTTTCTTT.

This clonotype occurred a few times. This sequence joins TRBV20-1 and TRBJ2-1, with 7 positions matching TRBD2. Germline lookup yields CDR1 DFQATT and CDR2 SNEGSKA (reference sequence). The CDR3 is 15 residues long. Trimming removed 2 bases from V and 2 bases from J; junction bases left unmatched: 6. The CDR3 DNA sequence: TGCAGTGCTAGACACCGACTAGCCACCTACAATGAGCAGTTCTTC. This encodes CSARHRLATYNEQFF.

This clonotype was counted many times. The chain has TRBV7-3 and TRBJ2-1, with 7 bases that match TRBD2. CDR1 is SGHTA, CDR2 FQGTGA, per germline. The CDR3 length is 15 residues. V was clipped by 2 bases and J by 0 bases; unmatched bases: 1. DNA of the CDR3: TGTGCCAGCAGCTTAGGCGGGGGCTCCTACAATGAGCAGTTCTTC. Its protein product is CASSLGGGSYNEQFF.

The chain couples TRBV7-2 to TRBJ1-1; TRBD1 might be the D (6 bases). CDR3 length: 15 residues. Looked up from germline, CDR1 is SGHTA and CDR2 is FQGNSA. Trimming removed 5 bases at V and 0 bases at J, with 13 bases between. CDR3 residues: CASSPGQSLNTEAFF. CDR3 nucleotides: TGTGCCAGCAGCCCCGGACAGTCCTTGAACACTGAAGCTTTCTTT.

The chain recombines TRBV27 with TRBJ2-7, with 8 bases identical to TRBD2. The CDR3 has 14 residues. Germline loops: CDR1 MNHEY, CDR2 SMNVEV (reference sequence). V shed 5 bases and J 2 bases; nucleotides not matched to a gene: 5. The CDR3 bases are TGTGCCAGCAGTAGCGGGAGCGCGACCTACGAGCAGTACTTC. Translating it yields CASSSGSATYEQYF.

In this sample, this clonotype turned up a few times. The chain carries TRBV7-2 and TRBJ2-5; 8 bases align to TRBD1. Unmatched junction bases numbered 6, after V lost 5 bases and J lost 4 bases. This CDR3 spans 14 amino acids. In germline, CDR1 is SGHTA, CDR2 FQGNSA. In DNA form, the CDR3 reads TGTGCCAGCAGCCCCCACACAGGGGGAGAGACCCAGTACTTC. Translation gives CASSPHTGGETQYF.

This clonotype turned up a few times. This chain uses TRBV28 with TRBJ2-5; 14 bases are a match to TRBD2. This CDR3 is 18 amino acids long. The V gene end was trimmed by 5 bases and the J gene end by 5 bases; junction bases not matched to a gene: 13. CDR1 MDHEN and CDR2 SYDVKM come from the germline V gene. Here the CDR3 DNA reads TGTGCCAGCAGTCTCGGGACTAGCGGGAGAGGGGGAGGGGAGACCCAGTACTTC. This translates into CASSLGTSGRGGGETQYF.

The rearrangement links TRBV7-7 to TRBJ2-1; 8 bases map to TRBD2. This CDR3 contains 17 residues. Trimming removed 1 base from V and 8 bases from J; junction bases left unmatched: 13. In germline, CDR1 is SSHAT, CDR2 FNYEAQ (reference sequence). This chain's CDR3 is CASSLGGREGPRDEQFF. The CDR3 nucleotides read TGTGCCAGCAGCTTAGGTGGCCGGGAGGGCCCTCGTGATGAGCAGTTCTTC.

This CDR3 is CASSLYERGGPKTQYF. The CDR3 coding sequence is TGTGCCAGCAGCTTGTACGAGCGGGGGGGCCCAAAGACCCAGTACTTC. The genes are TRBV5-6 and TRBJ2-5; 10 nucleotides agree with TRBD2. Germline V gene lookup returns CDR1 SGHDT and CDR2 YYEEEE. The CDR3 loop spans 16 amino acids. V was pared by 1 base and J by 6 bases, with 9 bases of the junction left unmatched. Based on the CDR3 plus reference TRBV5-6 and TRBJ2-5, the full variable domain is DAGVTQSPTHLIKTRGQQVTLRCSPKSGHDTVSWYQQALGQGPQFIFQYYEEEERQRGNFPDRFSGHQFPNYSSELNVNALLLGDSALYLCASSLYERGGPKTQYFGPGTRLLVL.

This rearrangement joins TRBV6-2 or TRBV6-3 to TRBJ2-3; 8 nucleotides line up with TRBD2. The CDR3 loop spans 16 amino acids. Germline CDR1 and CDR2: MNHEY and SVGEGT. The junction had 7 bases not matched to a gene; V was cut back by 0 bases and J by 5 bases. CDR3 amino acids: CASSYSPAGVEDTQYF. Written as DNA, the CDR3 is TGTGCCAGCAGTTACTCACCAGCGGGAGTAGAAGATACGCAGTATTTT.

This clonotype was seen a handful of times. CDR3 region: CASSPATGWSTYEQYF. CDR3 in DNA: TGTGCCAGCAGTCCTGCGACAGGGTGGTCCACCTACGAGCAGTACTTC. This chain links TRBV28 with TRBJ2-7, with 7 bases matching TRBD1. The CDR3 is 16 amino acids. Per the germline V gene, CDR1 is MDHEN and CDR2 is SYDVKM. The ends lost 5 bases at V and 2 bases at J; junction bases unmatched: 12.

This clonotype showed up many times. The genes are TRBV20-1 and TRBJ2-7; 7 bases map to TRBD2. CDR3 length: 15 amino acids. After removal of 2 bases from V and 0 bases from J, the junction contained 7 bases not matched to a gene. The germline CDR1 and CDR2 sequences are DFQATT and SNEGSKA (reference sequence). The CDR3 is CSARRLAGSSYEQYF. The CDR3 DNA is TGCAGTGCTAGAAGACTAGCTGGTAGCTCCTACGAGCAGTACTTC.

DNA for the CDR3: TGTGCCAGCAGGGCACCTAATGAGCAGTTCTTC. Protein sequence: CASRAPNEQFF. The chain has TRBV2 and TRBJ2-1; D is ambiguous. CDR1 and CDR2 (germline): SNHLY, FYNNEI. This CDR3 region has 11 residues. V lost 6 bases to trimming and J lost 7 bases, with 7 bases between them. The full variable domain, completed using reference TRBV2 and TRBJ2-1, is EPEVTQTPSHQVTQMGQEVILRCVPISNHLYFYWYRQILGQKVEFLVSFYNNEISEKSEIFDDQFSVERPDGSNFTLKIRSTKLEDSAMYFCASRAPNEQFFGPGTRLTVL.

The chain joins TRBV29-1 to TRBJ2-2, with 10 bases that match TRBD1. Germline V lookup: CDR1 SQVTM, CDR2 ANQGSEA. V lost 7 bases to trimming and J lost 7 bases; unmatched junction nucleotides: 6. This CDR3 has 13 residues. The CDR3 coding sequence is TGCAGCGCCGACAGGGGGCGCGGCGGGGAGCTGTTTTTT. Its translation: CSADRGRGGELFF.

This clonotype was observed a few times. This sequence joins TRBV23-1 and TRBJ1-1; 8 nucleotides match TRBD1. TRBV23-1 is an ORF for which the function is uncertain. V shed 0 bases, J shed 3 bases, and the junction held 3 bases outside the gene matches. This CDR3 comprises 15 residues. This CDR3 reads CASSQSDRDDTEAFF. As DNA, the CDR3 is TGCGCCAGCAGTCAATCGGACAGGGACGACACTGAAGCTTTCTTT.